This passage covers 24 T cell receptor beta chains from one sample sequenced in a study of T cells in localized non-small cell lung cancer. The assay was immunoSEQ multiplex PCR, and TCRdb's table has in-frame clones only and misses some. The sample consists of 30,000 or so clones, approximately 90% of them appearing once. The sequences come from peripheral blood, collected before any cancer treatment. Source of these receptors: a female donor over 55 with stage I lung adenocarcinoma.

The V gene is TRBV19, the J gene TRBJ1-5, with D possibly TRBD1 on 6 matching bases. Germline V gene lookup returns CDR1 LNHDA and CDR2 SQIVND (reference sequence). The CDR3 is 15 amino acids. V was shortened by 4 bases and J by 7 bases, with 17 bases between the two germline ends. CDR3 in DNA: TGTGCCAGTAGTAAAGGCCACAGGGAAGGACAGCCCCAGCATTTT. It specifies CASSKGHREGQPQHF.

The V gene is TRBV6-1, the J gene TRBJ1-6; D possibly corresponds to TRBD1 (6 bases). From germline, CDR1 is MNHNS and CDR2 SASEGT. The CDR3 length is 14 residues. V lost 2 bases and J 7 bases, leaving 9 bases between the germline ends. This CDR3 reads CASSEPGVNSPLHF. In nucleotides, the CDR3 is TGTGCCAGCAGTGAACCAGGGGTAAATTCACCCCTCCACTTT.

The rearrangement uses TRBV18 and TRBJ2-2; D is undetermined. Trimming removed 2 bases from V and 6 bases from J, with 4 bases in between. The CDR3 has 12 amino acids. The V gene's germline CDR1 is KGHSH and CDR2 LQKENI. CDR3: CASSPIAGELFF. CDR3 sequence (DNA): TGTGCCAGCTCACCAATAGCCGGGGAGCTGTTTTTT.

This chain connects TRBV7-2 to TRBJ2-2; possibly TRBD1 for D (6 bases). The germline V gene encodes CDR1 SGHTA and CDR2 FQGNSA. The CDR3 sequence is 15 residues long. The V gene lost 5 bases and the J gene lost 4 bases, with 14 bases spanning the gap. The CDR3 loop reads CASSPQGRSTGELFF. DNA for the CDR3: TGTGCCAGCAGCCCACAGGGACGAAGCACCGGGGAGCTGTTTTTT. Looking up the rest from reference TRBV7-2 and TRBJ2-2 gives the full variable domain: GAGVSQSPSNKVTEKGKDVELRCDPISGHTALYWYRQSLGQGLEFLIYFQGNSAPDKSGLPSDRFSAERTGGSVSTLTIQRTQQEDSAVYLCASSPQGRSTGELFFGEGSRLTVL.

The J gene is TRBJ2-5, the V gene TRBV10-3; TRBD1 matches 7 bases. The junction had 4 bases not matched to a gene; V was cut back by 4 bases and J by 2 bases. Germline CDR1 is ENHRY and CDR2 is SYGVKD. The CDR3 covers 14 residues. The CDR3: CAISVPGQQETQYF. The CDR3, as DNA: TGTGCCATCAGTGTTCCGGGACAGCAAGAGACCCAGTACTTC.

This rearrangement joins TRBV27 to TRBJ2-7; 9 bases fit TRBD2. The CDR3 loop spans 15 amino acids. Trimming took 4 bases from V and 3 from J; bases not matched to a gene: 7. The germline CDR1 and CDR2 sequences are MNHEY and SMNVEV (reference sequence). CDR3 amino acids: CASSSIAGAFYEQYF. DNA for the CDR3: TGTGCCAGCAGTTCTATAGCGGGAGCCTTCTACGAGCAGTACTTC.

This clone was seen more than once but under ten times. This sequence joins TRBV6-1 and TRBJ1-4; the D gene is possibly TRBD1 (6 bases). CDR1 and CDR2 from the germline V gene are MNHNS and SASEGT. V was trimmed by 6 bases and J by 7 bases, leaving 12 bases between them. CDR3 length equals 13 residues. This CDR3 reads CASSGGAVEKLFF. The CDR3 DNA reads TGTGCCAGCAGCGGGGGGGCGGTTGAAAAACTGTTTTTT.

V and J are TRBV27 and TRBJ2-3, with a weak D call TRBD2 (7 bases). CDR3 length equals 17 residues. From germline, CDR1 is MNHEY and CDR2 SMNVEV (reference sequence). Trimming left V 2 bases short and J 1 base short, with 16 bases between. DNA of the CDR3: TGTGCCAGCAGTTTAAAGGGGGGGCATTGGGGCACAGATACGCAGTATTTT. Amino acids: CASSLKGGHWGTDTQYF.

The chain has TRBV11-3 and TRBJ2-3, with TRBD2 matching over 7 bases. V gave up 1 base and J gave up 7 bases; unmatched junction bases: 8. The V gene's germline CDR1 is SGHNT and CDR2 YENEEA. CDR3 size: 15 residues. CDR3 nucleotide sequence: TGTGCCAGCAGCTTAGGCACGGGGGGAAAATATACGCAGTATTTT. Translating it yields CASSLGTGGKYTQYF.

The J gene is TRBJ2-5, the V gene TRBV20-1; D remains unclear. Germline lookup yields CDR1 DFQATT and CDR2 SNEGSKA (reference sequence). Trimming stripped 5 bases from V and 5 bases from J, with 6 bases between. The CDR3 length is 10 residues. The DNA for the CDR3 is TGCAGTGCTTCCCTGGAGACCCAGTACTTC. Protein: CSASLETQYF.

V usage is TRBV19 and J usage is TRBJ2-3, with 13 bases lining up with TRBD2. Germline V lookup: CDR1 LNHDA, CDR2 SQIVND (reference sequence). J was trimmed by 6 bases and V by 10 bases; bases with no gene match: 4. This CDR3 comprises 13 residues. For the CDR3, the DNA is TGTGCCACCAGACTAGCGGGGGGCGATACGCAGTATTTT. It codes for CATRLAGGDTQYF.

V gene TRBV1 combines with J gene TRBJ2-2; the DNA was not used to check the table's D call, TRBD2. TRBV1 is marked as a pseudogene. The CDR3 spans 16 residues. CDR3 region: CTSSQACRSYTGELFF. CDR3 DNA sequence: TGCACCAGCAGCCAAGCGTGTCGGTCCTACACCGGGGAGCTGTTTTTT.

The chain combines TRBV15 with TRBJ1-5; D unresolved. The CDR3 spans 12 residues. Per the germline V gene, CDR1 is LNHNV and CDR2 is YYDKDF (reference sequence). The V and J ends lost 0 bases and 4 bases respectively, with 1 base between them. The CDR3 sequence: CATSRDNQPQHF. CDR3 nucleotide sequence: TGTGCCACCAGCAGAGATAATCAGCCCCAGCATTTT.

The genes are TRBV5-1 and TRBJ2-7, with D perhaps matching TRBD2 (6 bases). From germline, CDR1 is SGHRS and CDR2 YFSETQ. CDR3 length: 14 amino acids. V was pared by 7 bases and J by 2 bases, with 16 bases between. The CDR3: CASGEGLTTYEQYF. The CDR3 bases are TGCGCCAGCGGCGAGGGACTGACGACCTACGAGCAGTACTTC.

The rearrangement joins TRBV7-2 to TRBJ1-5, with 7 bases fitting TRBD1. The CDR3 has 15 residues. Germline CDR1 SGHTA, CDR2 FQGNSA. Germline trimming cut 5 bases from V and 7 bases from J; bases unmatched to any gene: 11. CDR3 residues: CASSPRTGGAQPQHF. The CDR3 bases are TGTGCCAGCAGCCCCCGGACAGGAGGTGCGCAGCCCCAGCATTTT. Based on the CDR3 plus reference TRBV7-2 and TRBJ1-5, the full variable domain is GAGVSQSPSNKVTEKGKDVELRCDPISGHTALYWYRQSLGQGLEFLIYFQGNSAPDKSGLPSDRFSAERTGGSVSTLTIQRTQQEDSAVYLCASSPRTGGAQPQHFGDGTRLSIL.

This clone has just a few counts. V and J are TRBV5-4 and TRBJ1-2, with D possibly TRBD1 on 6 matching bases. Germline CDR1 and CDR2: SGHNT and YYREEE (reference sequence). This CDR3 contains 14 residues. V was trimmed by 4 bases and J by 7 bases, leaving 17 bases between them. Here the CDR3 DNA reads TGTGCCAGCAGCCCCCCAGGGGATCAGGGTGGCTACACCTTC. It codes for CASSPPGDQGGYTF.

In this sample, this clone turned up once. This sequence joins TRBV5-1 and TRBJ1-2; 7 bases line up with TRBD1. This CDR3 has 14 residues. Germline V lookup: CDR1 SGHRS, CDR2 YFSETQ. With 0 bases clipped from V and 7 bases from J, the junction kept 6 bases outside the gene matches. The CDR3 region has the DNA TGCGCCAGCAGCTTGGTGGGACAGTCAACTGGCTACACCTTC. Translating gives CASSLVGQSTGYTF.

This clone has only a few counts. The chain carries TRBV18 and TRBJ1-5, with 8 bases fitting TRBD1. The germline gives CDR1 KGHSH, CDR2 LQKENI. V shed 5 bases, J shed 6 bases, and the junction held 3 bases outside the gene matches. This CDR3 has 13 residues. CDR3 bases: TGTGCCAGCTCAAACAGGGGGGTTCAGCCCCAGCATTTT. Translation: CASSNRGVQPQHF.

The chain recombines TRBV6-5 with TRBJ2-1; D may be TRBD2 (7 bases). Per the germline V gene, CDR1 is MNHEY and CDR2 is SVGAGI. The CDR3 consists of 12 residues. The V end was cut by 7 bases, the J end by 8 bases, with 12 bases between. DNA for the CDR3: TGTGCCAGCATGAGGGGGAGGGATGAGCAGTTCTTC. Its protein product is CASMRGRDEQFF.

Here the CDR3 reads CASSIRTGPQSNTEAFF. The CDR3 coding sequence is TGTGCCAGTAGTATTAGGACAGGGCCGCAGAGTAACACTGAAGCTTTCTTT. The rearrangement uses TRBV19 and TRBJ1-1; 8 bases fit TRBD1. The CDR3 consists of 17 residues. Per germline, CDR1 LNHDA and CDR2 SQIVND (reference sequence). The trim removed 3 bases at V and 2 bases at J, leaving 11 bases unmatched.

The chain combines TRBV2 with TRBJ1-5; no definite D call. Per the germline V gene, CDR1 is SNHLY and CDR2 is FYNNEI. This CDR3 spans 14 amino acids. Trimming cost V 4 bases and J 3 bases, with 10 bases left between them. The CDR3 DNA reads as TGTGCCAGCAGTGTTAGCGGCAACAATCAGCCCCAGCATTTT. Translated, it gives CASSVSGNNQPQHF.

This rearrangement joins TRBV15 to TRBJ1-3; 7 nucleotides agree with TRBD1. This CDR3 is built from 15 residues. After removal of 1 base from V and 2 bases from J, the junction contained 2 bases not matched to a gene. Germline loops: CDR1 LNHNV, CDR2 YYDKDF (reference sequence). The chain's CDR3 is CATSRGGTAGNTIYF. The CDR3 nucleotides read TGTGCCACCAGCAGAGGTGGGACAGCTGGAAACACCATATATTTT.

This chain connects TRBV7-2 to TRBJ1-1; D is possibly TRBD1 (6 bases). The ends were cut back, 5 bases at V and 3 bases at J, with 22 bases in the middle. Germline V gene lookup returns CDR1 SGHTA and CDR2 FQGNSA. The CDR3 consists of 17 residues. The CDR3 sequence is CASSTPTGRSPHTEAFF. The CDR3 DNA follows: TGTGCCAGCAGCACCCCGACAGGAAGGTCTCCACACACTGAAGCTTTCTTT.

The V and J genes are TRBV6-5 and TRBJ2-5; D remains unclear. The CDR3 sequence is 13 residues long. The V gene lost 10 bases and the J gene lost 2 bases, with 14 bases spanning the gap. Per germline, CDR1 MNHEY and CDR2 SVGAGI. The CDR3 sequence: CATSPPAQETQYF. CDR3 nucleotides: TGTGCCACCTCCCCGCCCGCTCAAGAGACCCAGTACTTC.